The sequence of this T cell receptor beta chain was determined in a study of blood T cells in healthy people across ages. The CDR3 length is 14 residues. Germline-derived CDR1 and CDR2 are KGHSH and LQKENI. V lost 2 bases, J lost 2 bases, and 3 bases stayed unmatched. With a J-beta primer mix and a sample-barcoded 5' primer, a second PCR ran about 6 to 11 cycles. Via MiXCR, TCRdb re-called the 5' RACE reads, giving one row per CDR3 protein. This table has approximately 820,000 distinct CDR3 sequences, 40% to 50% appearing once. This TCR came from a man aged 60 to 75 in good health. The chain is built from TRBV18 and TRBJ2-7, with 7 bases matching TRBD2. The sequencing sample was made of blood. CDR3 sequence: CASSPGSGPYEQYF. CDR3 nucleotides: TGTGCCAGCTCACCAGGTAGCGGGCCCTACGAGCAGTACTTC.